This T cell receptor beta chain was captured by sequencing in a study of blood T cell repertoires in COVID-19. Study-wide context: The United States, Italy and Spain were the sources of the acute and convalescent COVID-19 samples. Sources were T cells, B-cell-depleted T cells, or PBMCs; the material itself was cDNA or gDNA.

Authors' methods: Amplified reference gene primers provided the basis for estimating nucleated cell counts. The data were produced by immunoSEQ multiplex PCR, yet TCRdb's version contains in-frame clones alone and is incomplete. D and trimming come from the DNA, and the V and J calls and clone size come from that table. Altogether about 48,000 clones are present, about nine tenths being singletons, with the ten largest covering about 5.1%. Germline V gene data show CDR1 as MNHEY and CDR2 as SVGAGI. CDR3 length equals 15 residues. Unmatched junction bases numbered 1, after V lost 5 bases and J lost 0 bases.

The specimen sequenced was peripheral blood. The TCR comes from a man in his sixties or seventies with acute or convalescent COVID-19. V is TRBV6-5 and J is TRBJ2-5, with 12 bases fitting TRBD2. This CDR3 is CASSPSGGDQETQYF. The CDR3 DNA follows: TGTGCCAGCAGTCCTAGCGGGGGGGACCAAGAGACCCAGTACTTC.